These T cell receptor beta chains were read from a single sample in a study of Graves' ophthalmopathy and Graves' hyperthyroidism. One entry per CDR3 protein results from TCRdb running MiXCR on the multiplex PCR reads. The data hold 200,000 to 250,000 distinct CDR3 sequences, with 20% to 25% observed a single time. The sample was peripheral blood. These receptors all stem from a woman aged 50 to 65 with Graves' ophthalmopathy. Both conserved end residues are part of each CDR3. The D gene is left open where the match is weak. Some rows mark clone size as missing; the rest say once, few, many or name a class of expanded clone.

J gene | V gene | CDR3 length | D gene | clone size | CDR3 protein | CDR3 DNA
TRBJ2-7 | TRBV6-1 | 14 | NA | NA | CASQPWDRGREQYF | TGTGCCAGCCAGCCCTGGGACCGAGGACGCGAGCAGTACTTC
TRBJ1-2 | TRBV4-1 | 14 | NA | NA | CASSHLGENYGYTF | TGCGCCAGCAGCCATCTGGGTGAGAACTATGGCTACACCTTC
TRBJ1-1 | TRBV5-1 | 14 | TRBD1 | many | CASSLARGRTEAFF | TGCGCCAGCAGCTTGGCGAGGGGGCGGACTGAAGCTTTCTTT
TRBJ1-2 | TRBV6-4 | 18 | NA | many | CASSDFLYNQGVNYGYTF | TGTGCCAGCAGTGACTTTCTCTACAACCAGGGCGTGAACTATGGCTACACCTTC
TRBJ2-2 | TRBV20-1 | 15 | NA | NA | CSARDPRGRTGELFF | TGCAGTGCTAGAGATCCCCGGGGGCGGACCGGGGAGCTGTTTTTT
TRBJ2-7 | TRBV7-9 | 13 | NA | NA | CASSTTVRDEQYF | TGTGCCAGCAGCACAACGGTCAGGGATGAGCAGTACTTC
TRBJ1-2 | TRBV12-3/TRBV12-4 | 13 | NA | many | CASSLGQGIGYTF | TGTGCCAGCAGTTTAGGGCAGGGTATTGGCTACACCTTC
TRBJ1-2 | TRBV6-1 | 12 | NA | NA | CASSGPYYGYTF | TGTGCCAGCAGCGGGCCCTACTATGGCTACACCTTC
TRBJ1-3 | TRBV10-2 | 14 | NA | once | CASRGSRTGNTIYF | TGCGCCAGCAGGGGAAGTCGGACTGGAAACACCATATATTTT
TRBJ2-7 | TRBV29-1 | 14 | NA | many | CSAGGLGTNYEQYF | TGCAGCGCGGGTGGACTGGGCACAAACTACGAGCAGTACTTC
TRBJ1-5 | TRBV6-2/TRBV6-3 | 13 | NA | few | CASSGRVGWPQHF | TGTGCCAGCAGCGGCAGGGTAGGGTGGCCCCAGCATTTT
TRBJ2-3 | TRBV9 | 14 | TRBD1 | many | CASRKDRDVDTQYF | TGTGCCAGCCGGAAGGACAGGGACGTAGATACGCAGTATTTT
TRBJ1-5 | TRBV30 | 12 | NA | many | CAWSEDYQPQHF | TGTGCCTGGAGTGAAGACTATCAGCCCCAGCATTTT
TRBJ2-7 | TRBV28 | 15 | TRBD1 | NA | CASSQGQGRSYEQYF | TGTGCCAGCAGCCAGGGACAGGGTAGGTCCTACGAGCAGTACTTC
TRBJ2-7 | TRBV9 | 14 | NA | many | CASSVSYNSYEQYF | TGTGCCAGCAGCGTATCGTATAATTCCTACGAGCAGTACTTC
TRBJ2-7 | TRBV10-3 | 14 | NA | many | CAISESAGFNEQYF | TGTGCCATCAGTGAGTCCGCAGGGTTCAACGAGCAGTACTTC
TRBJ2-7 | TRBV5-1 | 15 | TRBD2 | many | CASSFLAGGSGEQYF | TGCGCCAGCAGCTTCCTGGCGGGAGGGTCCGGCGAGCAGTACTTC
TRBJ2-2 | TRBV24-1 | 21 | TRBD2 | NA | CATSDFPREISGRRNTGELFF | TGTGCCACCAGTGATTTTCCCCGCGAGATTAGCGGGAGAAGGAACACCGGGGAGCTGTTTTTT
TRBJ2-5 | TRBV6-5 | 16 | NA | many | CASSYSFGVRQETQYF | TGTGCCAGCAGTTATAGTTTCGGGGTTCGACAAGAGACCCAGTACTTC
TRBJ1-1 | TRBV2 | 13 | NA | many | CASRLGENTEAFF | TGTGCCAGCAGGTTGGGTGAGAACACTGAAGCTTTCTTT
TRBJ1-3 | TRBV12-3/TRBV12-4 | 14 | NA | many | CASRIRVSGNTIYF | TGTGCCAGCAGGATTCGTGTCTCTGGAAACACCATATATTTT
TRBJ1-1 | TRBV5-6 | 15 | NA | many | CASSLVLGHGTEAFF | TGTGCCAGCAGCTTGGTTTTGGGGCACGGCACTGAAGCTTTCTTT
TRBJ2-4 | TRBV12-3/TRBV12-4 | 13 | TRBD1 | NA | CASSRDRGNIQYF | TGTGCCAGCAGTAGGGACAGGGGAAACATTCAGTACTTC
TRBJ2-7 | TRBV5-1 | 15 | NA | many | CASSLVAGLKGEQYF | TGCGCCAGCAGCTTGGTGGCGGGGCTAAAGGGCGAGCAGTACTTC
TRBJ1-1 | TRBV28 | 13 | NA | NA | CASTGVKVTEAFF | TGTGCCAGCACCGGGGTGAAGGTCACTGAAGCTTTCTTT
TRBJ2-7 | TRBV7-2 | 14 | TRBD1 | few | CASSGDSYSYEQYF | TGTGCCAGCAGCGGGGACAGCTACTCCTACGAGCAGTACTTC
TRBJ2-5 | TRBV11-2 | 12 | TRBD1 | NA | CASQTGGETQYF | TGTGCCAGCCAAACAGGGGGCGAGACCCAGTACTTC
TRBJ2-5 | TRBV28 | 15 | NA | NA | CASIGAGQGLETQYF | TGTGCCAGCATTGGTGCGGGGCAGGGGTTGGAGACCCAGTACTTC
TRBJ1-2 | TRBV29-1 | 15 | NA | NA | CSAGVPQGIGYGYTF | TGCAGCGCTGGGGTTCCGCAGGGGATAGGCTATGGCTACACCTTC
TRBJ1-1 | TRBV6-5 | 12 | NA | many | CASSWGNTEAFF | TGTGCCAGCAGTTGGGGGAACACTGAAGCTTTCTTT
TRBJ1-1 | TRBV6-1 | 14 | NA | NA | CASSNAVGGTEAFF | TGTGCCAGCAGTAACGCCGTGGGCGGGACTGAAGCTTTCTTT
TRBJ2-7 | TRBV12-3/TRBV12-4 | 15 | NA | many | CASSLGGVSSYEQYF | TGTGCCAGCAGTTTAGGAGGGGTTTCCTCCTACGAGCAGTACTTC
TRBJ1-1 | TRBV28 | 14 | NA | many | CASSFDRLNTEAFF | TGTGCCAGCAGTTTCGACAGACTAAACACTGAAGCTTTCTTT
TRBJ1-2 | TRBV5-1 | 14 | NA | many | CASSLDQASYGYTF | TGCGCCAGCAGCTTGGATCAGGCTTCCTATGGCTACACCTTC
TRBJ2-7 | TRBV3-1 | 14 | TRBD2 | many | CASRQTSGSYEQYF | TGTGCCAGCAGACAGACTAGCGGGAGTTACGAGCAGTACTTC
TRBJ2-7 | TRBV7-3 | 11 | NA | many | CASSKGFEQYF | TGTGCCAGCAGCAAAGGGTTCGAGCAGTACTTC
TRBJ1-1 | TRBV20-1 | 14 | NA | many | CSANPGPRNTEAFF | TGCAGTGCTAACCCGGGACCCAGGAACACTGAAGCTTTCTTT
TRBJ2-7 | TRBV7-2 | 14 | NA | many | CASSFLGGSYEQYF | TGTGCCAGCAGCTTTTTAGGTGGGTCCTACGAGCAGTACTTC
TRBJ2-2 | TRBV5-1 | 15 | NA | many | CASSLDSANTGELFF | TGCGCCAGCAGCTTGGACAGCGCGAACACCGGGGAGCTGTTTTTT
TRBJ1-1 | TRBV24-1 | 15 | NA | many | CATSDSRLPNTEAFF | TGTGCCACCAGTGATTCTCGGCTACCGAACACTGAAGCTTTCTTT
TRBJ1-2 | TRBV6-2/TRBV6-3 | 15 | TRBD1 | few | CASSSSGQARGGYTF | TGTGCCAGCAGTTCCTCCGGACAGGCCCGAGGTGGCTACACCTTC
TRBJ1-2 | TRBV7-8 | 14 | NA | few | CASSPQDIFSGYTF | TGTGCCAGCAGCCCACAGGACATCTTCTCTGGCTACACCTTC
TRBJ2-7 | TRBV6-1 | 14 | NA | many | CASSPRGGEREQYF | TGTGCCAGCAGCCCAAGGGGAGGTGAGAGAGAGCAGTACTTC
TRBJ2-5 | TRBV11-2 | 16 | TRBD1 | many | CASSLAGQGAKETQYF | TGTGCCAGCAGCTTAGCCGGACAGGGGGCTAAAGAGACCCAGTACTTC